The 5 T cell receptor beta chains reported below all come from one sample, sequenced in a study of T cells in localized non-small cell lung cancer (dated by TCRdb to 2020 to 2022). The method behind the library was the immunoSEQ multiplex PCR assay. TCRdb's version of the immuneACCESS table is confined to in-frame rearrangements and falls short of the full clone set. An unresolved V gene accounts for under half of the shortfall where checked; the remainder is of unknown origin. The sample contains tens of thousands of clones, roughly nine tenths of them found a single time. The top ten hold about 6.6% of the sample. Material: peripheral blood, obtained before any cancer treatment. Receptors were obtained from a woman between 18 and 49 years old with stage III lung adenocarcinoma.

This sequence joins TRBV30 and TRBJ1-6, with D perhaps TRBD1 (5 bases). Trimming stripped 7 bases from V and 9 bases from J, with 16 bases between. The CDR3 has 13 amino acids. Germline V gene data show CDR1 as GTSNPN and CDR2 as SVGIG (reference sequence). The CDR3 DNA reads TGTGCCTCCCGAATTGGGGACGGTTCACCCCTCCACTTT. As protein: CASRIGDGSPLHF.

The J gene is TRBJ2-1, the V gene TRBV5-1; 15 positions match TRBD2. Germline V CDR1 and CDR2: SGHRS, YFSETQ. The J segment lost 4 bases and the V segment lost 4 bases, leaving 9 bases of the junction unmatched. The CDR3 has 18 amino acids. CDR3 in DNA: TGCGCCAGCAGCAAGGGACTAGCGGGGGGAGGCCGATACAATGAGCAGTTCTTC. Its translation: CASSKGLAGGGRYNEQFF.

The chain links TRBV6-6 to TRBJ2-7; 10 nucleotides agree with TRBD1. Germline loops: CDR1 MNHNY, CDR2 SVGAGI (reference sequence). After removal of 0 bases from V and 4 bases from J, the junction contained 3 bases not matched to a gene. The CDR3 loop spans 15 amino acids. This chain's CDR3 is CASSYSSDRGYEQYF. CDR3 nucleotides: TGTGCCAGCAGTTACTCCTCGGACAGGGGGTACGAGCAGTACTTC.

CDR3 region: CASKLGVGTLGGNTIYF. As DNA, the CDR3 is TGTGCCAGCAAACTTGGGGTGGGGACTCTCGGGGGAAACACCATATATTTT. V is TRBV7-9 and J is TRBJ1-3, with D possibly being TRBD1 (5 bases). CDR1 and CDR2 from the germline V gene are SEHNR and FQNEAQ (reference sequence). Between the trimmed V and J ends, which lost 7 bases and 4 bases, there was a span of 23 bases. This CDR3 is built from 17 residues. Full variable domain (missing parts from reference TRBV7-9 and TRBJ1-3): DTGVSQNPRHKITKRGQNVTFRCDPISEHNRLYWYRQTLGQGPEFLTYFQNEAQLEKSRLLSDRFSAERPKGSFSTLEIQRTEQGDSAMYLCASKLGVGTLGGNTIYFGEGSWLTVV.

V gene TRBV7-2 combines with J gene TRBJ2-1; 8 nucleotides line up with TRBD1. The CDR3 is made up of 14 amino acids. Germline CDR1 is SGHTA and CDR2 is FQGNSA. J was trimmed by 3 bases and V by 8 bases; bases with no gene match: 6. CDR3 amino acids: CASQQGANYNEQFF. The CDR3, as DNA: TGTGCCAGCCAGCAGGGGGCTAACTACAATGAGCAGTTCTTC.